Listed here are 31 T cell receptor beta chains from one sample, sequenced in a study of radiotherapy plus CTLA-4 blockade in lung cancer. Using immunoSEQ multiplex PCR, the repertoire was profiled, and TCRdb retains in-frame clones only, with some absent. Among about 90,000 clones listed, around 81% were seen once. The source was peripheral blood, collected from a patient treated with radiotherapy plus ipilimumab. Receptors were obtained from a human donor with non-small cell lung cancer that progressed on radiotherapy plus ipilimumab.

This clone showed up just a few times. The chain recombines TRBV9 with TRBJ2-3, with 11 positions matching TRBD2. The CDR3 runs 18 residues. Germline V CDR1 and CDR2: SGDLS, YYNGEE. With 3 bases clipped from V and 1 base from J, the junction kept 10 bases outside the gene matches. CDR3 region: CASSGGLAVTVGTDTQYF. For the CDR3, the DNA is TGTGCCAGCAGCGGGGGACTAGCGGTAACCGTTGGCACAGATACGCAGTATTTT.

The chain has TRBV11-2 and TRBJ1-1; D is undetermined. The germline V gene has CDR1 SGHAT and CDR2 FQNNGV. V lost 5 bases, J lost 4 bases, and 11 bases lay in between. The CDR3 has 13 residues. The CDR3 spells CASSRAMLTEAFF. Here the CDR3 DNA reads TGTGCCAGCAGCCGCGCTATGCTCACTGAAGCTTTCTTT.

J is TRBJ1-2 and V is TRBV27; 7 positions agree with TRBD1. The CDR3 has 13 amino acids. The germline CDR1 and CDR2 sequences are MNHEY and SMNVEV (reference sequence). V trimming: 3 bases; J trimming: 4 bases; junction bases outside the gene matches: 2. CDR3 sequence reads: CASSFRDSYGYTF. The CDR3 region has the DNA TGTGCCAGCAGTTTCCGGGACAGCTATGGCTACACCTTC.

The chain recombines TRBV11-2 with TRBJ2-5; TRBD2 matches 14 bases. From germline, CDR1 is SGHAT and CDR2 FQNNGV. The J segment lost 2 bases and the V segment lost 1 base, leaving 6 bases of the junction unmatched. CDR3 length equals 18 residues. CDR3: CASSLVRGTSGGQETQYF. CDR3 nucleotide sequence: TGTGCCAGCAGCTTAGTTAGGGGGACTAGCGGGGGTCAAGAGACCCAGTACTTC.

This chain connects TRBV7-8 to TRBJ1-1, with a weak D call TRBD1 (6 bases). The germline gives CDR1 SGHVS, CDR2 FQNEAQ. The CDR3 has 12 residues. V lost 5 bases, J lost 7 bases, and 11 bases lay in between. CDR3 residues: CASSRGQNEAFF. The CDR3 region has the DNA TGTGCCAGCAGCCGAGGACAGAATGAAGCTTTCTTT.

The J gene is TRBJ2-7, the V gene TRBV4-2; D not resolved. V was trimmed by 0 bases and J by 1 base, leaving 7 bases between them. Germline loops: CDR1 LGHNA, CDR2 YNFKEQ. The CDR3 runs 14 residues. CDR3 sequence (DNA): TGTGCCAGCAGCCAAGATGCATCTTCCTACGAGCAGTACTTC. Encoded protein: CASSQDASSYEQYF.

V and J are TRBV5-1 and TRBJ2-6; no firm D call. The CDR3 sequence is 15 residues long. Trimming pared 1 base from V and 2 bases from J, leaving 7 bases between. The V gene's germline CDR1 is SGHRS and CDR2 YFSETQ. The CDR3 nucleotides are TGCGCCAGCAGCTTGACGGAAGCTGGGGCCAACGTCCTGACTTTC. Encoded protein: CASSLTEAGANVLTF.

The V gene is TRBV14, the J gene TRBJ2-7; TRBD1 or TRBD2 may be the D gene (5 bases each). The CDR3 sequence is 16 residues long. Per the germline V gene, CDR1 is SGHDN and CDR2 is FVKESK. The V and J ends lost 3 bases and 1 base respectively, with 16 bases between them. CDR3 DNA sequence: TGTGCCAGCAGCCAGAAGGGGCGGGTGTTATCCTACGAGCAGTACTTC. It translates to CASSQKGRVLSYEQYF.

The gene calls are TRBV7-9 and TRBJ1-4; D remains ambiguous. Trimming took 0 bases from V and 0 from J, leaving 8 bases between them. Germline V gene lookup returns CDR1 SEHNR and CDR2 FQNEAQ (reference sequence). The length of the CDR3 is 16 residues. The CDR3 coding sequence is TGTGCCAGCAGCTTAGCTGTCAGTGCAACTAATGAAAAACTGTTTTTT. Its translation is CASSLAVSATNEKLFF.

This chain uses TRBV19 with TRBJ2-7; no clear D. Trimming removed 5 bases at V and 3 bases at J, with 11 bases between. The CDR3 spans 13 residues. CDR1 is LNHDA, CDR2 SQIVND, per germline (reference sequence). This chain's CDR3 is CASSGSVGYEQYF. The DNA of the CDR3 is TGTGCCAGTAGTGGATCTGTGGGCTACGAGCAGTACTTC.

The chain links TRBV5-1 to TRBJ1-1, with TRBD1 matching 7 bases. V shed 4 bases, J shed 5 bases, and the junction held 11 bases outside the gene matches. This CDR3 has 15 residues. CDR1 SGHRS and CDR2 YFSETQ come from the germline V gene. The CDR3 sequence is CASSALPAQGTEAFF. In nucleotides, the CDR3 is TGCGCCAGCAGCGCCCTACCGGCACAGGGGACTGAAGCTTTCTTT.

The chain recombines TRBV18 with TRBJ1-1; tentatively, D is TRBD1 (6 bases). Between the trimmed V and J ends, which lost 1 base and 1 base, there was a span of 13 bases. This CDR3 has 16 residues. CDR1 and CDR2 from the germline V gene are KGHSH and LQKENI. The CDR3 loop is CASSPLRQVPNTEAFF. The CDR3 region has the DNA TGTGCCAGCTCACCACTCAGACAGGTTCCGAACACTGAAGCTTTCTTT. Using reference TRBV18 and TRBJ1-1 for the parts outside the CDR3, the full variable domain is NAGVMQNPRHLVRRRGQEARLRCSPMKGHSHVYWYRQLPEEGLKFMVYLQKENIIDESGMPKERFSAEFPKEGPSILRIQQVVRGDSAAYFCASSPLRQVPNTEAFFGQGTRLTVV.

J is TRBJ2-1 and V is TRBV9; 10 bases are a match to TRBD2. Germline trimming cut 0 bases from V and 7 bases from J; bases unmatched to any gene: 7. Germline V gene sequence: CDR1 SGDLS, CDR2 YYNGEE. The CDR3 extends over 16 amino acids. CDR3 region: CASSVESLAGANEQFF. In DNA, the CDR3 is TGTGCCAGCAGCGTAGAGTCGCTAGCGGGAGCTAATGAGCAGTTCTTC.

V is TRBV7-2 and J is TRBJ2-7; D is perhaps TRBD2 (5 bases). V lost 0 bases to trimming and J lost 0 bases, with 18 bases between them. The CDR3 runs 18 residues. Germline V gene sequence: CDR1 SGHTA, CDR2 FQGNSA. This chain's CDR3 is CASSLAIGNTRNSYEQYF. The CDR3 DNA is TGTGCCAGCAGCTTAGCGATCGGGAACACGCGGAACTCCTACGAGCAGTACTTC.

The CDR3 region has the DNA TGTGCCAGCAGCTTGGATGGGCCGGGGGAGCAGTACTTC. Residues: CASSLDGPGEQYF. The chain has TRBV5-5 and TRBJ2-7; maybe TRBD2 (5 bases). Germline-derived CDR1 and CDR2 are SGHKS and YYEKEE (reference sequence). Trimming removed 0 bases at V and 7 bases at J, with 11 bases between. This CDR3 has 13 amino acids.

The chain combines TRBV10-2 with TRBJ2-1; D unresolved. Trimming removed 7 bases at V and 2 bases at J, with 12 bases between. The CDR3 covers 14 residues. Germline V gives CDR1 WSHSY, CDR2 SAAADI. The CDR3 loop is CASKEPQAYNEQFF. In nucleotides, the CDR3 is TGCGCCAGCAAGGAGCCCCAAGCCTACAATGAGCAGTTCTTC.

The chain recombines TRBV10-1 with TRBJ2-3; D possibly corresponds to TRBD1 (7 bases). The V gene lost 7 bases and the J gene lost 0 bases, with 14 bases spanning the gap. The CDR3 is made up of 15 amino acids. CDR1 and CDR2 (germline): WNHNN, SYGVQD (reference sequence). This chain's CDR3 is CASTQGGSSTDTQYF. In DNA, the CDR3 is TGCGCCAGCACCCAGGGGGGCTCTAGCACAGATACGCAGTATTTT.

This chain links TRBV15 with TRBJ2-7; D is ambiguous. CDR1 and CDR2 (germline): LNHNV, YYDKDF (reference sequence). This CDR3 contains 15 residues. The V end was cut by 0 bases, the J end by 3 bases, with 12 bases between. Here the CDR3 reads CATSRDWWQNYEQYF. The CDR3 DNA reads as TGTGCCACCAGCAGAGATTGGTGGCAGAACTACGAGCAGTACTTC. Drawing the rest from reference TRBV15 and TRBJ2-7, the complete variable domain is DAMVIQNPRYQVTQFGKPVTLSCSQTLNHNVMYWYQQKSSQAPKLLFHYYDKDFNNEADTPDNFQSRRPNTSFCFLDIRSPGLGDTAMYLCATSRDWWQNYEQYFGPGTRLTVT.

The V call is TRBV27, the J call TRBJ2-3; TRBD2 agrees at 8 bases. Germline assignment: CDR1 MNHEY and CDR2 SMNVEV (reference sequence). J was trimmed by 0 bases and V by 2 bases; bases with no gene match: 4. CDR3 size: 16 residues. CDR3 region: CASSLAGTRSTDTQYF. The CDR3 nucleotides are TGTGCCAGCAGTTTAGCCGGGACTAGGAGCACAGATACGCAGTATTTT.

V is TRBV19 and J is TRBJ1-2, with TRBD1 as a possible D gene (5 bases). The CDR3 is 14 amino acids. CDR1 is LNHDA and CDR2 is SQIVND in the germline V gene (reference sequence). V was trimmed by 7 bases and J by 8 bases, leaving 20 bases between them. The CDR3 nucleotides read TGTGCCAGTAAAACGCCCAGGCAGGGCCAGGGCTACACCTTC. It is translated as CASKTPRQGQGYTF.

This clone showed up just a few times. This chain uses TRBV4-3 with TRBJ1-1; no firm D call. Trimming removed 0 bases from V and 4 bases from J, with 15 bases in between. Germline V gene sequence: CDR1 LGHNA, CDR2 YSLEER. The CDR3 spans 16 residues. The CDR3 coding sequence is TGCGCCAGCAGCCAAGAAGGATGGGGTTTTGGCACTGAAGCTTTCTTT. The encoded protein is CASSQEGWGFGTEAFF.

This clone was observed once. The chain joins TRBV5-1 to TRBJ1-6, with 10 bases fitting TRBD1. V lost 3 bases and J lost 8; bases outside the gene matches: 8. The CDR3 contains 16 residues. Germline assignment: CDR1 SGHRS and CDR2 YFSETQ. The CDR3 here is CASSSGQGGPDSPLHF. For the CDR3, the DNA is TGCGCCAGCAGCTCAGGACAGGGGGGGCCGGATTCACCCCTCCACTTT. The full variable domain, its missing parts supplied by reference TRBV5-1 and TRBJ1-6, is KAGVTQTPRYLIKTRGQQVTLSCSPISGHRSVSWYQQTPGQGLQFLFEYFSETQRNKGNFPGRFSGRQFSNSRSEMNVSTLELGDSALYLCASSSGQGGPDSPLHFGNGTRLTVT.

The chain has TRBV29-1 and TRBJ1-1, with D unresolved. This CDR3 has 12 amino acids. Germline values: CDR1 SQVTM, CDR2 ANQGSEA. The V gene lost 7 bases and the J gene lost 1 base, with 10 bases spanning the gap. The CDR3 sequence is CSGRDTNTEAFF. CDR3 bases: TGCAGCGGCCGGGATACGAACACTGAAGCTTTCTTT.

The chain couples TRBV18 to TRBJ2-7; 8 bases are a match to TRBD2. Germline values: CDR1 KGHSH, CDR2 LQKENI. The CDR3 sequence is 14 residues long. Losses at the gene ends were 6 bases for V and 6 bases for J; bases not matched to a gene: 10. CDR3 residues: CASSPRGGETEQYF. CDR3 bases: TGTGCCAGCTCCCCCCGGGGGGGTGAAACCGAGCAGTACTTC.

This chain connects TRBV13 to TRBJ2-3; D is possibly TRBD1 (5 bases). Trimming left V 5 bases short and J 4 bases short, with 10 bases between. This CDR3 spans 13 amino acids. Germline CDR1 PRHDT, CDR2 FYEKMQ (reference sequence). CDR3: CASSPIGADTQYF. CDR3 sequence (DNA): TGTGCCAGCAGCCCAATAGGGGCAGATACGCAGTATTTT. Complete variable domain (other parts from reference TRBV13 and TRBJ2-3): AAGVIQSPRHLIKEKRETATLKCYPIPRHDTVYWYQQGPGQDPQFLISFYEKMQSDKGSIPDRFSAQQFSDYHSELNMSSLELGDSALYFCASSPIGADTQYFGPGTRLTVL.

The rearrangement joins TRBV11-3 to TRBJ2-3; 11 nucleotides align to TRBD2. This CDR3 has 20 amino acids. The J segment lost 4 bases and the V segment lost 1 base, leaving 16 bases of the junction unmatched. Germline CDR1 is SGHNT and CDR2 is YENEEA. CDR3 in amino acids: CASSLGMVSGGAFGSDTQYF. DNA of the CDR3: TGTGCCAGCAGCTTAGGAATGGTTAGCGGGGGGGCCTTTGGATCAGATACGCAGTATTTT.

This clone was counted between two and nine times. The chain links TRBV10-3 to TRBJ1-3; D possibly corresponds to TRBD1 (5 bases). Trimming pared 7 bases from V and 3 bases from J, leaving 10 bases between. CDR1 is ENHRY, CDR2 SYGVKD, per germline. The CDR3 sequence is 13 residues long. CDR3 region: CAITGRDGNTIYF. CDR3 coding DNA: TGTGCCATCACGGGCAGGGATGGAAACACCATATATTTT.

V usage is TRBV2 and J usage is TRBJ2-7; TRBD2 is a possible D gene (6 bases). Germline lookup yields CDR1 SNHLY and CDR2 FYNNEI. V was trimmed by 2 bases and J by 7 bases, leaving 18 bases between them. The CDR3 extends over 15 amino acids. The CDR3 spells CASSESDASVSEQYF. The CDR3, as DNA: TGTGCCAGCAGTGAATCGGATGCTAGCGTGAGTGAGCAGTACTTC.

This clone was seen just once. The genes are TRBV5-4 and TRBJ1-4; no reliable D call. V gave up 3 bases and J gave up 0 bases, with 9 bases separating them. Germline V gene lookup returns CDR1 SGHNT and CDR2 YYREEE (reference sequence). The CDR3 covers 15 residues. The CDR3 region is CASSSRHSTNEKLFF. CDR3 sequence (DNA): TGTGCCAGCAGCTCGAGACACTCAACTAATGAAAAACTGTTTTTT.

This sequence joins TRBV4-2 and TRBJ1-2; TRBD1 might be the D (6 bases). The CDR3 extends over 13 amino acids. Germline V lookup: CDR1 LGHNA, CDR2 YNFKEQ. The V and J ends lost 4 bases and 0 bases respectively, with 6 bases between them. DNA of the CDR3: TGTGCCAGCAGCCCAGGGGCTAACTATGGCTACACCTTC. It codes for CASSPGANYGYTF.

CDR3 nucleotide sequence: TGCGCCAGCAGCCCAGGACAACTCAGCTCTGGGGCCAACGTCCTGACTTTC. This encodes CASSPGQLSSGANVLTF. The V gene is TRBV4-3, the J gene TRBJ2-6; D is possibly TRBD1 (5 bases). V shed 4 bases and J shed 0 bases, with 13 bases lying between them. Germline V gives CDR1 LGHNA, CDR2 YSLEER. This CDR3 is built from 17 residues.